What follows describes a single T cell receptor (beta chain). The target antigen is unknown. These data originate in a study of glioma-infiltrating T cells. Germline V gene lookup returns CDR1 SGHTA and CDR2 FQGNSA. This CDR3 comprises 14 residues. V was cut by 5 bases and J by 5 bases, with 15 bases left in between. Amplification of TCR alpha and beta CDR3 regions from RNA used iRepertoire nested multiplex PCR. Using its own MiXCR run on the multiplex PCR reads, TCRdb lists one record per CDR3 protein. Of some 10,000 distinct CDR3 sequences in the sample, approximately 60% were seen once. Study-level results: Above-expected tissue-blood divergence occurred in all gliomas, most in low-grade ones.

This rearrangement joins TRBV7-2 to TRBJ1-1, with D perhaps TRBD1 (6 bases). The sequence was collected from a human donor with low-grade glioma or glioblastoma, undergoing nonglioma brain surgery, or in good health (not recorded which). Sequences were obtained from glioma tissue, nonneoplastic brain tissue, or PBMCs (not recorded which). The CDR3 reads CASSKPTGGTEAFF. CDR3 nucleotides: TGTGCCAGCAGCAAACCGACAGGAGGAACTGAAGCTTTCTTT.